A selection of T cell receptor beta chains follows, all from one sample in a study of cytomegalovirus exposure and HLA in healthy donors. Sequencing was performed with immunoSEQ multiplex PCR; in TCRdb, only in-frame clones are kept and a portion is missing. The sample lists about 59,000 clones; about 81% were seen once. The sample consisted of PBMCs. These TCRs come from a man younger than 45 in good health and CMV-seropositive. Both conserved end residues are part of each CDR3. A D gene is named only where the DNA matches it firmly. A clone size is listed for some rows: how often the clone was seen (once, few, many), or a class if it is expanded.

size: few; J: TRBJ1-4; D: NA; V: TRBV4-2; DNA: TGTGCCAGCAGCCAAGAGACAGGCAGGAATGAAAAACTGTTTTTT; CDR3: CASSQETGRNEKLFF
size: NA; J: TRBJ1-2; D: NA; V: TRBV29-1; DNA: TGCAGCGTTGACATCTATTATTTACAGAAATCGGACAGAGTAAACTATGGCTACACCTTC; CDR3: CSVDIYYLQKSDRVNYGYTF
size: few; J: TRBJ1-1; D: NA; V: TRBV5-1; DNA: TGCGCCAGCAGCTTGGTAAGGGGTACTGAAGCTTTCTTT; CDR3: CASSLVRGTEAFF
size: once; J: TRBJ1-6; D: NA; V: TRBV7-8; DNA: TGTGCCAGCAGCTTAAATTGGGCAGGGAATATGGCCCTCCACTTT; CDR3: CASSLNWAGNMALHF
size: NA; J: TRBJ2-2; D: TRBD2; V: TRBV28; DNA: TGTGCCAGCAGTCCTACTAGCGGGTTCGGCACCGGGGAGCTGTTTTTT; CDR3: CASSPTSGFGTGELFF
size: NA; J: TRBJ2-1; D: TRBD2; V: TRBV2; DNA: TGTGCCAGCAGCCCCGGAGGGAGGGATGAGCAGTTCTTC; CDR3: CASSPGGRDEQFF
size: NA; J: TRBJ1-1; D: NA; V: TRBV19; DNA: TGTGCCAGTAGGGCCCCAAACACTGAAGCTTTCTTT; CDR3: CASRAPNTEAFF
size: NA; J: TRBJ1-3; D: NA; V: TRBV7-2; DNA: TGTGCCAGCAGCCCTGGGGCCGGAAACACCATATATTTT; CDR3: CASSPGAGNTIYF
size: NA; J: TRBJ2-7; D: TRBD1; V: TRBV11-3; DNA: TGTGCCAGCAGCCTCGATGGACAGGATGAGCAGTACTTC; CDR3: CASSLDGQDEQYF
size: few; J: TRBJ1-1; D: TRBD1; V: TRBV6-5; DNA: TGTGCCAGCAGTGAGGGAACAGGGGGCACTGAAGCTTTCTTT; CDR3: CASSEGTGGTEAFF
size: NA; J: TRBJ2-5; D: TRBD2; V: TRBV6-4; DNA: TGTGCCAGCAGTCCAGGGGCGGGGGGACAAGAGACCCAGTACTTC; CDR3: CASSPGAGGQETQYF
size: NA; J: TRBJ2-7; D: NA; V: TRBV7-2; DNA: TGTGCCAGCAGCCCCCACTACGAGCAGTACTTC; CDR3: CASSPHYEQYF
size: NA; J: TRBJ2-2; D: NA; V: TRBV7-8; DNA: TGCACTACTGGCAGGGGGGACACCGGGGAGCTGTTTTTT; CDR3: CTTGRGDTGELFF
size: NA; J: TRBJ1-5; D: TRBD1; V: TRBV27; DNA: TGTGCCAGCAGTCTCTCGACAGGGGCAAGCAATCAGCCCCAGCATTTT; CDR3: CASSLSTGASNQPQHF
size: NA; J: TRBJ2-7; D: TRBD1; V: TRBV30; DNA: TGTGCCTGGAGTAGGGACAGACCCCCATTCCCCTACGAGCAGTACTTC; CDR3: CAWSRDRPPFPYEQYF
size: once; J: TRBJ2-5; D: TRBD2; V: TRBV30; DNA: TGTGCCTGGAGACGAGCGGGGGGCGGAGAGACCCAGTACTTC; CDR3: CAWRRAGGGETQYF
size: NA; J: TRBJ2-7; D: TRBD1; V: TRBV2; DNA: TGTGCCAGCGTTAAGGGACAGTCGACCTACGAGCAGTACTTC; CDR3: CASVKGQSTYEQYF
size: NA; J: TRBJ1-2; D: NA; V: TRBV28; DNA: TGTGCCAGCAGTAACCCTCGGGTCGGGTCGTATGGCTACACCTTC; CDR3: CASSNPRVGSYGYTF
size: NA; J: TRBJ2-5; D: NA; V: TRBV9; DNA: TGTGCCAGCAGCGAAAGCCCCAGGATTCACGGTTCGGCCCAGTACTTC; CDR3: CASSESPRIHGSAQYF
size: NA; J: TRBJ1-3; D: NA; V: TRBV15; DNA: TGTGCCGCGCGTGCGGGGGAGTACTCCCACTCTGGAAACACCATATATTTT; CDR3: CAARAGEYSHSGNTIYF
size: NA; J: TRBJ1-5; D: NA; V: TRBV7-8; DNA: TGTGCCAGCAGCTTAGCGAGGGACAACTACCAGCATTTT; CDR3: CASSLARDNYQHF
size: NA; J: TRBJ1-5; D: TRBD1; V: TRBV6-5; DNA: TGTGCCAGCAGGACCAGGGGGGAAAGGGGGCCCCAGCATTTT; CDR3: CASRTRGERGPQHF
size: NA; J: TRBJ2-1; D: TRBD2; V: TRBV6-4; DNA: TGTGCCATCCCTAGCGGGGGAGGTGAGCAGTTCTTC; CDR3: CAIPSGGGEQFF
size: NA; J: TRBJ2-7; D: NA; V: TRBV5-6; DNA: TGTGCCAGCAGCTTGCAGGAAGGCGAGCAGTACTTC; CDR3: CASSLQEGEQYF
size: few; J: TRBJ2-7; D: NA; V: TRBV5-1; DNA: TGCGCCAGCAGCACCCCAGAAAACTACGAGCAGTACTTC; CDR3: CASSTPENYEQYF
size: NA; J: TRBJ2-7; D: TRBD1; V: TRBV5-8; DNA: TGTGCCAGCAACTCACCGGGACAGGGTCGTCCGTACTCCTACGAGCAGTACTTC; CDR3: CASNSPGQGRPYSYEQYF
size: NA; J: TRBJ2-2; D: NA; V: TRBV5-4; DNA: TGTGCCAGCACCCACCAAAATGGGGCAGGCGGTCACGGGGAGCTGTTTTTT; CDR3: CASTHQNGAGGHGELFF
size: NA; J: TRBJ1-1; D: NA; V: TRBV14; DNA: TGTGCCAGCAGCCTCGGGGGGGGGCGAATCACTGAAGCTTTCTTT; CDR3: CASSLGGGRITEAFF
size: NA; J: TRBJ1-2; D: NA; V: TRBV6-1; DNA: TGTGCCAGCAGTGAAGCGGGGGGGGTCCTCTATGGCTACACCTTC; CDR3: CASSEAGGVLYGYTF
size: few; J: TRBJ1-3; D: TRBD1; V: TRBV28; DNA: TGTGCCAGCAACGCCGACAGGGTACTACTTGGAAACACCATATATTTT; CDR3: CASNADRVLLGNTIYF
size: NA; J: TRBJ1-1; D: NA; V: TRBV28; DNA: TGTGCCAGCCGAACTTACAGGGCTGGGGGTGAAGCTTTCTTT; CDR3: CASRTYRAGGEAFF
size: NA; J: TRBJ2-5; D: TRBD1; V: TRBV4-1; DNA: TGCGCCAGCAGCCAAATGACAGGGGGGCTAGAGACCCAGTACTTC; CDR3: CASSQMTGGLETQYF
size: NA; J: TRBJ2-3; D: TRBD2; V: TRBV19; DNA: TGTGCCAGTAGTCGAGAGACTAGCGGGGGGCTCACCCTCACAGATACGCAGTATTTT; CDR3: CASSRETSGGLTLTDTQYF
size: NA; J: TRBJ1-6; D: TRBD1; V: TRBV7-9; DNA: TGTGCCAGCAGCATGACAGGGGTCAGCTCCTATAATTCACCCCTCCACTTT; CDR3: CASSMTGVSSYNSPLHF
size: few; J: TRBJ2-3; D: TRBD2; V: TRBV6-4; DNA: TGTGCCAGCAGTGACTCTGCGGGGGGGCCAGATACGCAGTATTTT; CDR3: CASSDSAGGPDTQYF
size: NA; J: TRBJ1-2; D: NA; V: TRBV29-1; DNA: TGCAGCGTGGGGGGGACATGCGGCTACACCTTC; CDR3: CSVGGTCGYTF
size: once; J: TRBJ2-1; D: TRBD2; V: TRBV18; DNA: TGTGCCAGCTCACCGGTAGCGGGGGTTTACAATGAGCAGTTCTTC; CDR3: CASSPVAGVYNEQFF
size: NA; J: TRBJ2-7; D: TRBD1; V: TRBV18; DNA: TGTGCCAGCTCCCCTCAGACAGGGGGCGCCGACGAGCAGTACTTC; CDR3: CASSPQTGGADEQYF
size: NA; J: TRBJ1-2; D: NA; V: TRBV5-4; DNA: TGTGCCAGCAGCTTATATGAGACAGCTCCTAACTATGGCTACACCTTC; CDR3: CASSLYETAPNYGYTF
size: NA; J: TRBJ2-3; D: TRBD1; V: TRBV10-3; DNA: TGTGCCATCGGGACAGCAGATACGCAGTATTTT; CDR3: CAIGTADTQYF
size: NA; J: TRBJ2-7; D: TRBD1; V: TRBV2; DNA: TGTGCCAGCAGATGGGGTACGACAGGGAATCGCGAGCAGTACTTC; CDR3: CASRWGTTGNREQYF
size: NA; J: TRBJ2-3; D: TRBD2; V: TRBV6-1; DNA: TGTGCCAGCAGTGAAACTACACAAGCGGGGGGGCGACGTACGCAGTATTTT; CDR3: CASSETTQAGGRRTQYF